Following are 25 T cell receptor beta chains from one sample sequenced in a study of blood T cell repertoires in COVID-19. Libraries were prepared by immunoSEQ multiplex PCR; TCRdb keeps only in-frame clonotypes and omits some of them. The sample contains a few hundred thousand clones, roughly 80% of which appear only once. The sequencing sample was made of PBMCs or T cells enriched from blood (not recorded which). These receptor sequences come from a man aged 30 to 45 with acute COVID-19.

This rearrangement joins TRBV7-2 to TRBJ2-7; D may be TRBD2 (6 bases). The germline V gene encodes CDR1 SGHTA and CDR2 FQGNSA. There are 18 residues in the CDR3. V was trimmed by 0 bases and J by 1 base, leaving 19 bases between them. CDR3 sequence (DNA): TGTGCCAGCAGCTTAGCGGGGCAGGGAGGTGGAAAGTCCTACGAGCAGTACGTC. It encodes CASSLAGQGGGKSYEQYV.

The J gene is TRBJ2-1, the V gene TRBV5-4, with 10 bases lining up with TRBD2. CDR1 is SGHNT and CDR2 is YYREEE in the germline V gene (reference sequence). CDR3 length: 15 amino acids. Trimming took 4 bases from V and 8 from J; bases not matched to a gene: 9. CDR3 amino acids: CASSRTSGTGDEQFF. CDR3 sequence (DNA): TGTGCCAGCAGCCGTACTAGCGGGACGGGCGATGAGCAGTTCTTC.

V and J are TRBV6-5 and TRBJ2-5, with 16 bases matching TRBD2. From germline, CDR1 is MNHEY and CDR2 SVGAGI. The V segment lost 11 bases and the J segment 5 bases; nucleotides outside the gene matches: 8. This CDR3 spans 15 amino acids. In DNA, the CDR3 is TGTGCCGGGCTGGGACTAGCGGGGGGGCCGGAGACCCAGTACTTC. Amino acids: CAGLGLAGGPETQYF.

To note about this clone: Germline and junction disagree at one end, which may indicate a read error. V gene TRBV5-1 combines with J gene TRBJ2-1; 9 bases are a match to TRBD1. The CDR3 is made up of 14 amino acids. CDR1 is SGHRS, CDR2 YFSETQ, per germline. CDR3: CASTPKTGGQGQFF. For the CDR3, the DNA is TGTGCCAGCACCCCGAAGACAGGGGGACAGGGGCAGTTCTTC.

The chain joins TRBV15 to TRBJ2-1; TRBD2 matches 11 bases. Germline V gene lookup returns CDR1 LNHNV and CDR2 YYDKDF (reference sequence). The CDR3 has 16 amino acids. Unmatched junction bases numbered 4, after V lost 0 bases and J lost 6 bases. The CDR3 bases are TGTGCCACCAGCAGAGAACTAGCGGGAGTAAGCAATGAGCAGTTCTTC. Protein product: CATSRELAGVSNEQFF.

The V gene is TRBV28, the J gene TRBJ2-7; possibly TRBD2 for D (7 bases). The CDR3 consists of 15 residues. Germline V gene data show CDR1 as MDHEN and CDR2 as SYDVKM. Trimming left V 3 bases short and J 7 bases short, with 19 bases between. The CDR3: CASSLNVGGPGEQYV. CDR3 nucleotide sequence: TGTGCCAGCAGTTTGAATGTCGGGGGGCCGGGGGAGCAGTACGTC.

This clone turned up a few times. The chain is built from TRBV4-3 and TRBJ2-3; D uncertain. This CDR3 comprises 13 residues. V was clipped by 0 bases and J by 11 bases, with 12 bases between them. CDR1 and CDR2 (germline): LGHNA, YSLEER. CDR3 DNA sequence: TGCGCCAGCAGCCAAGACACCCAGAACCTGCAGTATTTT. Translation gives CASSQDTQNLQYF.

The chain couples TRBV7-2 to TRBJ2-1; 9 bases line up with TRBD2. Germline loops: CDR1 SGHTA, CDR2 FQGNSA. J was trimmed by 13 bases and V by 0 bases; bases with no gene match: 4. The CDR3 has 13 residues. Here the CDR3 DNA reads TGTGCCAGCAGCTTAGCAACAGCGGGAGGACAGTTCTTC. Residues: CASSLATAGGQFF.

This clone came up once. This chain joins TRBV3-1 (or the pseudogene TRBV3-2) and TRBJ1-1, with D perhaps TRBD1 (5 bases). Trimming shortened V by 1 base and J by 10 bases, and 10 bases separated the two germline ends. The CDR3 runs to 12 residues. Per the germline V gene, CDR1 is LGHDT and CDR2 is YNNKEL (reference sequence). The CDR3, as DNA: TGTGCCAGCAGCCAAGCGTCGGGGGTAGCTTTCTTT. It specifies CASSQASGVAFF.

The chain links TRBV6-5 to TRBJ1-3, with a weak D call TRBD1 (6 bases). CDR3 length: 15 residues. Germline V gene lookup returns CDR1 MNHEY and CDR2 SVGAGI. Trimming shortened V by 6 bases and J by 0 bases, and 12 bases separated the two germline ends. The CDR3 DNA reads as TGTGCCAGCAGAGACATCAGGGGCTCTGGAAACACCATATATTTT. This encodes CASRDIRGSGNTIYF.

The rearrangement joins TRBV5-8 to TRBJ2-1, with TRBD2 matching 7 bases. This CDR3 is 15 amino acids long. V shed 10 bases, J shed 7 bases, and the junction held 17 bases outside the gene matches. Germline V lookup: CDR1 SGHTS, CDR2 YDEGEE. The CDR3 protein is CAGRPQGGARNEQFF. The CDR3 DNA sequence: TGTGCCGGCCGCCCCCAGGGAGGGGCAAGGAATGAGCAGTTCTTC.

This chain joins TRBV6-5 and TRBJ1-1; D is possibly TRBD1 (5 bases). Trimming cost V 6 bases and J 4 bases, with 15 bases left between them. Per germline, CDR1 MNHEY and CDR2 SVGAGI. This CDR3 region has 14 residues. CDR3 nucleotide sequence: TGTGCCAGCAGCGCCCCAGGGAGGAGCACTGAAGCTTTCTTT. Translating it yields CASSAPGRSTEAFF.

V gene TRBV3-1 (or the pseudogene TRBV3-2) combines with J gene TRBJ1-1, with D possibly being TRBD1 (6 bases). The V gene lost 4 bases and the J gene lost 3 bases, with 15 bases spanning the gap. This CDR3 contains 15 residues. Germline-derived CDR1 and CDR2 are LGHDT and YNNKEL (reference sequence). CDR3 nucleotide sequence: TGTGCCAGCAGCCCCCCAACAGGGCACCACACTGAAGCTTTCTTT. Its translation is CASSPPTGHHTEAFF.

The genes are TRBV11-3 and TRBJ1-1; perhaps TRBD1 as D (5 bases). V shed 2 bases and J shed 3 bases, with 7 bases lying between them. This CDR3 comprises 13 residues. Germline CDR1 SGHNT, CDR2 YENEEA. CDR3 DNA sequence: TGTGCCAGCAGCTTACGGGGGGACACTGAAGCTTTCTTT. As protein: CASSLRGDTEAFF.

V is TRBV19 and J is TRBJ1-1; 7 nucleotides agree with TRBD1. Germline V gene lookup returns CDR1 LNHDA and CDR2 SQIVND (reference sequence). This CDR3 contains 15 residues. V trimming: 5 bases; J trimming: 7 bases; junction bases outside the gene matches: 13. The CDR3: CASSLQTGDVGEAFF. The CDR3 DNA is TGTGCCAGTAGTCTCCAAACAGGGGATGTCGGTGAAGCTTTCTTT.

The V and J genes are TRBV30 and TRBJ2-1; weak D call: TRBD2 (5 bases). V dropped 1 base and J dropped 6 bases, with 16 bases sitting between them. The CDR3 consists of 15 residues. Per the germline V gene, CDR1 is GTSNPN and CDR2 is SVGIG (reference sequence). The CDR3 region has the DNA TGTGCCTGGAGTGCCTACTTAGGTGGGAGCAATGAGCAGTTCTTC. It yields the protein CAWSAYLGGSNEQFF.

The chain employs TRBV7-6 and TRBJ1-4, with TRBD1 as a possible D gene (5 bases). V lost 5 bases and J lost 7, with 20 bases in between. Germline-derived CDR1 and CDR2 are SGHVS and FNYEAQ. The CDR3 runs to 16 residues. The CDR3 DNA is TGTGCCAGCAGCCATGGACAAAGGGGTGTAGGTGAAAAACTGTTTTTT. Its protein product is CASSHGQRGVGEKLFF.

V usage is TRBV24-1 and J usage is TRBJ1-5, with 11 bases fitting TRBD1. In germline, CDR1 is KGHDR, CDR2 SFDVKD. The CDR3 length is 15 residues. Trimming removed 3 bases from V and 5 bases from J; junction bases left unmatched: 2. The CDR3 reads CATSDRTGGDQPQHF. The CDR3 DNA reads TGTGCCACCAGTGATCGGACAGGGGGCGATCAGCCCCAGCATTTT.

This clone was seen just once. The chain links TRBV6-5 to TRBJ1-1; D uncertain. Germline CDR1 reads MNHEY; CDR2 reads SVGAGI. This CDR3 contains 14 residues. The V gene lost 7 bases and the J gene lost 1 base, with 13 bases spanning the gap. CDR3 amino acids: CASTPVRQNTEAFF. CDR3 nucleotides: TGTGCCAGCACTCCGGTGAGGCAGAACACTGAAGCTTTCTTT.

The chain couples TRBV7-8 to TRBJ1-1, with 7 bases matching TRBD1. The CDR3 has 14 residues. With 4 bases clipped from V and 3 bases from J, the junction kept 5 bases outside the gene matches. Germline lookup yields CDR1 SGHVS and CDR2 FQNEAQ. This chain's CDR3 is CASSYQTGDTEAFF. The CDR3 DNA reads TGTGCCAGCAGCTACCAAACAGGGGACACTGAAGCTTTCTTT.

The chain joins TRBV6-1 to TRBJ2-1; no clear D. CDR1 is MNHNS and CDR2 is SASEGT in the germline V gene. This CDR3 is 13 amino acids long. Trimming shortened V by 0 bases and J by 7 bases, and 7 bases separated the two germline ends. CDR3 nucleotide sequence: TGTGCCAGCAGTGAAGCGCGACAAAATGAGCAGTTCTTC. Its translation: CASSEARQNEQFF.

J is TRBJ2-5 and V is TRBV5-6, with TRBD2 matching 9 bases. V gave up 0 bases and J gave up 5 bases; unmatched junction bases: 8. Germline V gene sequence: CDR1 SGHDT, CDR2 YYEEEE. CDR3 length equals 16 residues. This CDR3 reads CASSLVKGLAWETQYF. Written as DNA, the CDR3 is TGTGCCAGCAGCTTGGTTAAGGGACTAGCTTGGGAGACCCAGTACTTC. Full variable domain (remainder filled in from reference TRBV5-6 and TRBJ2-5): DAGVTQSPTHLIKTRGQQVTLRCSPKSGHDTVSWYQQALGQGPQFIFQYYEEEERQRGNFPDRFSGHQFPNYSSELNVNALLLGDSALYLCASSLVKGLAWETQYFGPGTRLLVL.

About this clone itself: The same CDR3 is also encoded by other DNA sequences in this sample. V is TRBV18 and J is TRBJ1-1; D ambiguous. Germline V gives CDR1 KGHSH, CDR2 LQKENI. The CDR3 runs to 14 residues. The ends were cut back, 6 bases at V and 0 bases at J, with 11 bases in the middle. CDR3 in DNA: TGTGCCAGCTCGCCGTCGGGGATGAACACTGAAGCTTTCTTT. It encodes CASSPSGMNTEAFF. The entire variable domain, with the rest obtained from reference TRBV18 and TRBJ1-1, is as follows: NAGVMQNPRHLVRRRGQEARLRCSPMKGHSHVYWYRQLPEEGLKFMVYLQKENIIDESGMPKERFSAEFPKEGPSILRIQQVVRGDSAAYFCASSPSGMNTEAFFGQGTRLTVV.

The chain employs TRBV24-1 and TRBJ2-5, with 8 bases identical to TRBD1. Trimming cost V 1 base and J 3 bases; bases outside gene matches: 6. There are 16 residues in the CDR3. Germline-derived CDR1 and CDR2 are KGHDR and SFDVKD. CDR3 DNA: TGTGCCACCAGTGATTTTCCCCTGACAGGGGAAGAGACCCAGTACTTC. As protein: CATSDFPLTGEETQYF.

V usage is TRBV7-2 and J usage is TRBJ1-3; possibly TRBD1 for D (5 bases). CDR3 length: 16 amino acids. Between the trimmed V and J ends, which lost 1 base and 0 bases, there was a span of 10 bases. Germline CDR1 and CDR2: SGHTA and FQGNSA. The CDR3 DNA reads TGTGCCAGCAGCTTAGTAGCTGGGGCCTCTGGAAACACCATATATTTT. Residues: CASSLVAGASGNTIYF.